This T cell receptor beta chain was documented in a study of OX40 agonist ivuxolimab in advanced cancers. Notes on the research overall: Ivuxolimab was a fully human IgG2 agonistic monoclonal antibody targeting the costimulatory receptor OX40 (CD134). Of the approximately 50 dose-escalation patients, hepatocellular carcinoma was present in around 20, melanoma in some 15, renal cell carcinoma in 9 and head and neck cancer in 9. Intravenous ivuxolimab was administered to patients every 2 weeks at six dose levels: 0.01, 0.1, 0.3, 1.5, 3 and 10 mg/kg. Patients were allowed to have had prior anti-PD-1, anti-PD-L1 or anti-CTLA-4 therapy, and roughly 40% of the dose-escalation patients had previously received checkpoint inhibitors. The paper reports the monotherapy dose-escalation portion (N of about 54 patients) of the phase I ivuxolimab trial. Peripheral TCRbeta sequencing was intended to test whether TCR sequence diversity was altered and clonal T-cell expansion was caused by ivuxolimab. Partial responses occurred in three dose-escalation patients, of whom one had hepatocellular carcinoma and two had cutaneous melanoma. A male proportion of 82.7% and a mean age of approximately 55 years, ranging from about 23 to 79, were recorded for the dose-escalation cohort. The paper's findings and limits, for the study overall: The antigen specificity of the peripheral T cells that underwent clonal expansion was not determined. At doses of 0.1 to 3.0 mg/kg, clonal expansion of both CD4+ and CD8+ blood T cells was observed from baseline to week 6. Partial responders in the 0.1-3.0 mg/kg groups had among the lowest normalized peripheral clonal expansion, especially among CD8+ T cells. Low levels of normalized T-cell clonal expansion were also seen in some patients who did not respond. On average, CD8+ T cells showed more expanded clones than CD4+ T cells after ivuxolimab.

The trial excluded patients who had a history of autoimmune disease or were on systemic immunosuppression. Peripheral blood for TCR sequencing was collected from all dose cohorts at baseline, on cycle 4 day 1, and on cycle 7 day 1. The samples were drawn from a first-in-human, open-label, multicenter phase I dose-escalation trial of ivuxolimab. Adults with locally advanced or metastatic head and neck squamous cell, hepatocellular, melanoma or renal cell carcinoma were enrolled in the trial. CD4+ and CD8+ T cells were sorted separately from peripheral blood before TCR sequencing. The CDR3 covers 14 residues, taking in both the cysteine and the phenylalanine. Only the CDR3 DNA stays, 42 bases, in frame from base 1. CDR1 is given as MNHNS and CDR2 as SASEGT, both from the germline V gene. V is pared back by 7 bases and J by 3 bases, with 13 bases lying between the germline termini. To sequence the TCRbeta CDR3 region, genomic DNA was isolated from the sorted cells. The immunoSEQ Assay was used to sequence the TCRbeta CDR3 regions. Not all clones reach the TCRdb copy of this immuneACCESS table, which keeps in-frame sequences only. Checked studies attribute under half of the gap to unresolved V genes and leave the rest unexplained. The sample table shows just over 80,000 clones, and around 87% are seen once. Roughly 0.3% of the sample belongs to the ten largest clones.

To note about this clone: There is no known antigen for this receptor. Qualities for individual bases were not recorded, and no much larger clone is one base off.

Sequencing used CD4+ or CD8+ T cells sorted from blood, obtained in a trial of the OX40 agonist ivuxolimab. The rearrangement joined TRBV6-1 to TRBJ1-5, with the identity of the D gene unclear. The TCR sequence derives from an adult with an advanced solid tumor such as melanoma, head and neck, liver or kidney cancer. The CDR3 corresponds to CASILGRNNQPQHF. The nucleotides are TGTGCCAGCATTCTAGGACGGAACAATCAGCCCCAGCATTTT.